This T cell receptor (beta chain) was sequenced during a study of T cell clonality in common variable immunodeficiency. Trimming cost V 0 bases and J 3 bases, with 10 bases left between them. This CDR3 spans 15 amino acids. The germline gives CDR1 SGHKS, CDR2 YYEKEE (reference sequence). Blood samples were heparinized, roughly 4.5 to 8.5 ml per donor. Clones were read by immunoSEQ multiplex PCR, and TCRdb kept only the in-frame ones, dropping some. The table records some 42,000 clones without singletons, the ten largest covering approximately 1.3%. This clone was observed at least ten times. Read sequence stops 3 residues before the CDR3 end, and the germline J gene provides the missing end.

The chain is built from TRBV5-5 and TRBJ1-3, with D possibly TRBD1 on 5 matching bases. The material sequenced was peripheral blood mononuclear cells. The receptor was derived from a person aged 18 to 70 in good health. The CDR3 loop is CASSLAGGNGNTIYF. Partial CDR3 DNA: TGTGCCAGCAGCTTGGCCGGGGGGAATGGAAACACC.